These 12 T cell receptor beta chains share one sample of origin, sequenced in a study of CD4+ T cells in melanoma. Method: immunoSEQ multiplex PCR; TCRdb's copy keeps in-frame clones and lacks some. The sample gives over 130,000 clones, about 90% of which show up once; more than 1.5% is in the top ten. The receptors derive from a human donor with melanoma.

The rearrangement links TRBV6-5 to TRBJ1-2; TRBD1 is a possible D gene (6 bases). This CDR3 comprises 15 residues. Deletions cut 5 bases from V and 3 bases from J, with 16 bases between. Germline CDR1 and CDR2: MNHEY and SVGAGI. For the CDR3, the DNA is TGTGCCAGCAGTGCACGACAGGAGAAAGACTATGGCTACACCTTC. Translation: CASSARQEKDYGYTF.

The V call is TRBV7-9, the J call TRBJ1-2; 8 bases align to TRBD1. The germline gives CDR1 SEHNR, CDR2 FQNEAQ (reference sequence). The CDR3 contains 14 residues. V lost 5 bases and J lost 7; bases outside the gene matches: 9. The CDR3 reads CASSLRDRLSGYTF. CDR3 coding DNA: TGTGCCAGCAGCCTCCGGGACAGGCTCTCTGGCTACACCTTC.

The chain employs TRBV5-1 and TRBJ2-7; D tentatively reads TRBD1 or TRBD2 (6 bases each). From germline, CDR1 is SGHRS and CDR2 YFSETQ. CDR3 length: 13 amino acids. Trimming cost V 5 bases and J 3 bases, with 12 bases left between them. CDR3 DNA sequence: TGCGCCAGCAGGGAGGGGGTGGACTACGAGCAGTACTTC. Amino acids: CASREGVDYEQYF.

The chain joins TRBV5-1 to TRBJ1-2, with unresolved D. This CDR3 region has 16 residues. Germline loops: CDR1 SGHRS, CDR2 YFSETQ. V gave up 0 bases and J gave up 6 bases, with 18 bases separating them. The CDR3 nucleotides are TGCGCCAGCAGCTTGGCATCCGGCCCCGTTATGGATGGCTACACCTTC. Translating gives CASSLASGPVMDGYTF.

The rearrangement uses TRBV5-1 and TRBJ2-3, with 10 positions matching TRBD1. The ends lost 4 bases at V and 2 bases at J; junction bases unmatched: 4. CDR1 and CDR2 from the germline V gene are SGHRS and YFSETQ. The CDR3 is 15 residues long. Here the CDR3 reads CASSVGQGNTDTQYF. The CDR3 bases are TGCGCCAGCAGCGTGGGACAGGGGAACACAGATACGCAGTATTTT.

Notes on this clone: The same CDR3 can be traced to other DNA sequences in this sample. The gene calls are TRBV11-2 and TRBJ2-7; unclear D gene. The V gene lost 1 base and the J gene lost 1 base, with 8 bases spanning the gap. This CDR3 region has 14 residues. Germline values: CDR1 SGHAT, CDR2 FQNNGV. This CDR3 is CASSLVPGSYEQYF. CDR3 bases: TGTGCCAGCAGCTTAGTCCCGGGTTCCTACGAGCAGTACTTC.

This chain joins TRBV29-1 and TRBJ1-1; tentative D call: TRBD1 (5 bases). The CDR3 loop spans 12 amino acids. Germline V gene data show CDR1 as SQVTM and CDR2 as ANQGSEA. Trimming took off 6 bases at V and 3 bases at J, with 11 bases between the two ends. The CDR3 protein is CSVLGVDTEAFF. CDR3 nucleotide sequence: TGCAGCGTATTGGGGGTCGACACTGAAGCTTTCTTT. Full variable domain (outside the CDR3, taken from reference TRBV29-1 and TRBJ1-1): SAVISQKPSRDICQRGTSLTIQCQVDSQVTMMFWYRQQPGQSLTLIATANQGSEATYESGFVIDKFPISRPNLTFSTLTVSNMSPEDSSIYLCSVLGVDTEAFFGQGTRLTVV.

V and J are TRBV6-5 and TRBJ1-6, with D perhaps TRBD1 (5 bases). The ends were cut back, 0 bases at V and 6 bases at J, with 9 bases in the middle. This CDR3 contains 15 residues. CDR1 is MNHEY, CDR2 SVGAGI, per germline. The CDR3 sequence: CASSYSGLSNSPLHF. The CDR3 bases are TGTGCCAGCAGTTACTCGGGACTGAGTAATTCACCCCTCCACTTT.

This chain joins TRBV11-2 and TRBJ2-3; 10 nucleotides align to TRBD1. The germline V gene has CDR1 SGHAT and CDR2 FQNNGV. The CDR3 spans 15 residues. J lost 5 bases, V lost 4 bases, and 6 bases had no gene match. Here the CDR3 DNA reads TGTGCCAGCAGCTCACCGGGACAGGGGCGAGATACGCAGTATTTT. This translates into CASSSPGQGRDTQYF.

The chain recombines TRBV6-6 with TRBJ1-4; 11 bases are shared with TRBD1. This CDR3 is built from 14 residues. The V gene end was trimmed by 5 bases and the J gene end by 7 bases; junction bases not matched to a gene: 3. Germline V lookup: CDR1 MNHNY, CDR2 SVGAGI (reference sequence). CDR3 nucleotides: TGTGCCAGCAGTCCGGGACAGGGGGGTGAAAAACTGTTTTTT. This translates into CASSPGQGGEKLFF.

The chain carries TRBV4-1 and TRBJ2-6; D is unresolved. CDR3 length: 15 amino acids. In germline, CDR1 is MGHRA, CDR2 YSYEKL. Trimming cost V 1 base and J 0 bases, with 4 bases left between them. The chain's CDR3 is CASSQAGSGANVLTF. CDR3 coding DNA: TGCGCCAGCAGCCAAGCGGGCTCTGGGGCCAACGTCCTGACTTTC.

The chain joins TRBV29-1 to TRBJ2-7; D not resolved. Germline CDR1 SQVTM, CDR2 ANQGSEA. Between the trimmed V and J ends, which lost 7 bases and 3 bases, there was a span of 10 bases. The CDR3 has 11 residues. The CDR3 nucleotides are TGCAGCGGTAGAACAGACTACGAGCAGTACTTC. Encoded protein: CSGRTDYEQYF.